This T cell receptor (beta chain) appears in the sequencing data of a study of cytotoxic CD8 clonotypes in ibrutinib-treated CLL. Study-wide results and caveats: Relative to age-matched healthy donors, clonality at baseline was higher, and it tracked circulating CD8+ T-cell counts.

TCRdb keeps only in-frame clones here, not all; method: immunoSEQ multiplex PCR. This table holds some 200,000 clones, over 60% found once. For this clone: Its antigen is undetermined.

This CDR3 is 16 amino acids long. Germline CDR1 LGHNA, CDR2 YNFKEQ. The ends were cut back, 2 bases at V and 2 bases at J, with 13 bases in the middle. This chain joins TRBV4-2 and TRBJ2-1, with D tentatively TRBD2 (6 bases). The sequencing used PBMCs, collected after 24 months of ibrutinib treatment. The TCR was taken from a human donor with chronic lymphocytic leukemia. CDR3 nucleotide sequence: TGTGCCAGCAGCCAACCTTTAGCGGTGACCTACAATGAGCAGTTCTTC. Its protein product is CASSQPLAVTYNEQFF.